The clone carrying this TCR beta chain has a handful of counts. Its antigen is unknown. The sample comes from a study of response to subunit inactivated influenza vaccine. Findings and caveats of the study: Authors suggested seasonal influenza vaccinations each recruit few new T cells.

The germline V gene has CDR1 SGHRS and CDR2 YFSETQ. Trimming removed 2 bases from V and 0 bases from J, with 8 bases in between. This CDR3 contains 15 residues. One entry per CDR3 protein, called by TCRdb with MiXCR from the RT-PCR reads. The sample has around 490,000 distinct CDR3 sequences, approximately 7.6% seen once. This specimen consisted of PBMCs from blood, obtained less than 30 months after vaccination. The TCR was taken from a man between 45 and 75 years old who received an inactivated influenza vaccine. The V and J genes are TRBV5-1 and TRBJ2-2; D not certain. The CDR3 DNA follows: TGCGCCAGCAGCTTTAACAGCCCGAACACCGGGGAGCTGTTTTTT. Protein: CASSFNSPNTGELFF.